The sample holds a few counts of the clone carrying this T cell receptor (beta chain). Its antigen is unidentified. The sample belongs to a study of early T cells in non-severe SARS-CoV-2 infection. As for the study in general: Chains stayed unpaired after sequencing of bulk RNA from unsorted whole blood.

In the library, individual cDNA molecules carried attached unique molecular identifiers. TCRdb itself ran the 5' RACE reads through MiXCR, one entry per CDR3 protein. This table holds about 83,000 distinct CDR3 sequences, about 10% found once. General study findings and limits: Sequences matched to VDJdb favored anti-spike CD8 responses, while private and CD4 specificities were missed.

This receptor was identified in an adult who was a healthcare worker with PCR-confirmed SARS-CoV-2 infection or an uninfected control (not recorded which). The material was whole blood, obtained at baseline.

CDR3 protein: CASSRDGRRNTEAFF. The CDR3 region has the DNA TGTGCCAGCAGCCGAGACGGCCGGAGGAACACTGAAGCTTTCTTT. The gene calls are TRBV11-2 and TRBJ1-1; D is ambiguous. Germline V gene data show CDR1 as SGHAT and CDR2 as FQNNGV. This CDR3 is 15 amino acids long. The V end was cut by 5 bases, the J end by 1 base, with 14 bases between. Looking up the rest from reference TRBV11-2 and TRBJ1-1 gives the full variable domain: EAGVAQSPRYKIIEKRQSVAFWCNPISGHATLYWYQQILGQGPKLLIQFQNNGVVDDSQLPKDRFSAERLKGVDSTLKIQPAKLEDSAVYLCASSRDGRRNTEAFFGQGTRLTVV.